The rows below give T cell receptor beta chains drawn from one sample of a study of T cell clusters in autoimmune cytopenias. TCRdb re-analyzed the multiplex PCR reads; it lists each CDR3 protein once, without DNA. This repertoire includes 6,200 or so distinct CDR3 sequences. These records were also assigned to another study, of T cell repertoires in aging, cancer and after chemotherapy.

Sequencing was done on a sample of peripheral blood. These receptors were collected from a human donor in good health. CDR3s include the opening cysteine and the closing phenylalanine or tryptophan. Clone size is not always given. Where it is, it says once, few, many or a class for expanded clones.

j_call clone_size v_call cdr3_aa
TRBJ1-5 medium-sized TRBV19 CASSTKQGQPQHF
TRBJ2-3 . TRBV20-1 CSSPSADTQYF
TRBJ1-1 . TRBV7-4 CASSLGETEAFF
TRBJ2-7 . TRBV12-3/TRBV12-4 CASSSGQTSLSYEQYF
TRBJ2-1 medium-sized TRBV6-6 CASREPGQESYNEQFF
TRBJ2-7 . TRBV15 CATSRVEWGRGYYEQYF
TRBJ2-7 . TRBV7-9 CASSPTLAYEQYF
TRBJ2-1 medium-sized TRBV15 CATSRVAGGRDEQFF
TRBJ2-2 medium-sized TRBV19 CASSIGGASGELFF
TRBJ2-5 . TRBV6-5 CASGAEAGNQETQYF
TRBJ1-1 . TRBV30 CAWSVGEGAWTEAFF
TRBJ2-5 . TRBV12-3/TRBV12-4 CASSLGLVAETQYF
TRBJ1-5 . TRBV6-5 CASSYTGGDNQPQHF
TRBJ2-2 . TRBV5-1 CASSLQAGGARTGELFF
TRBJ2-7 medium-sized TRBV29-1 CSVEEPGTATYEQYF
TRBJ2-1 . TRBV14 CASKRKAGEGNEQFF
TRBJ1-5 . TRBV27 CASSGTLGAGPQHF
TRBJ2-7 medium-sized TRBV30 CAWSVGYEQYF
TRBJ2-7 medium-sized TRBV27 CASSSWQGQGGYEQYF
TRBJ2-3 . TRBV27 CASSWDRSTDTQYF
TRBJ1-5 . TRBV10-3 CAISGDRNLNQPQHF
TRBJ1-3 . TRBV6-5 CASSPGRGEGDTIYF
TRBJ1-1 medium-sized TRBV15 CATSRAGGTEAFF
TRBJ2-7 medium-sized TRBV19 CASSPGLNSGQYF
TRBJ2-5 . TRBV30 CAWMSRGLDETQYF
TRBJ2-2 . TRBV14 CACRRGGGTGELFF
TRBJ1-5 medium-sized TRBV29-1 CSVGTGTGGQPQHF
TRBJ1-2 . TRBV6-5 CASSFLGASYGYTF
TRBJ2-5 . TRBV7-2 CASSPSGRAGETQYF
TRBJ2-3 . TRBV11-2 CASSLVWAFSDTQYF
TRBJ2-2 medium-sized TRBV6-5 CASNEEGGEVTGELFF
TRBJ1-3 . TRBV30 CAWSPHQNSGNTIYF
TRBJ1-1 . TRBV18 CASSRNRGDTEAFF
TRBJ1-2 . TRBV6-1 CASSEGGEIGYTF
TRBJ1-3 . TRBV10-3 CAISARGRESGNTIYF
TRBJ2-7 . TRBV5-6 CASSLEVFGASYEQYF
TRBJ2-2 medium-sized TRBV15 CATSRASYTGELFF
TRBJ2-7 . TRBV6-2/TRBV6-3 CASSWTSGRTSSYEQYF
TRBJ1-5 . TRBV30 CAWSDRGPQPQHF
TRBJ2-7 medium-sized TRBV30 CAWSGQGQDEQYF
TRBJ2-1 . TRBV7-2 CASSPPGGNAYEQFF
TRBJ1-1 . TRBV4-3 CASSPSRLNTEAFF
TRBJ1-5 . TRBV12-3/TRBV12-4 CASSPGPQPSQPQHF
TRBJ1-4 . TRBV5-1 CASSYGQGGNEKLFF
TRBJ2-3 medium-sized TRBV6-5 CASSEGEGHTDTQYF
TRBJ1-2 medium-sized TRBV30 CAWSRPREDGYTF
TRBJ2-2 medium-sized TRBV27 CASSLLGGEGPTGELFF
TRBJ2-3 . TRBV30 CAWSGSRTGVFTDTQYF
TRBJ1-1 medium-sized TRBV19 CASSPGPMNTEAFF
TRBJ2-5 medium-sized TRBV6-1 CAHCAWEQETQYF
TRBJ2-1 . TRBV20-1 CSARDGTSSWHEQFF
TRBJ1-4 medium-sized TRBV13 CASSIGQVATNEKLFF
TRBJ2-6 medium-sized TRBV19 CAISTGANVLTF
TRBJ2-6 medium-sized TRBV27 CASSSLDRAGANVLTF
TRBJ2-1 medium-sized TRBV5-6 CASSLGQAVNEQFF
TRBJ1-5 medium-sized TRBV13 CASSFGGGDSNQPQHF
TRBJ2-2 medium-sized TRBV5-4 CASSLELGELFF